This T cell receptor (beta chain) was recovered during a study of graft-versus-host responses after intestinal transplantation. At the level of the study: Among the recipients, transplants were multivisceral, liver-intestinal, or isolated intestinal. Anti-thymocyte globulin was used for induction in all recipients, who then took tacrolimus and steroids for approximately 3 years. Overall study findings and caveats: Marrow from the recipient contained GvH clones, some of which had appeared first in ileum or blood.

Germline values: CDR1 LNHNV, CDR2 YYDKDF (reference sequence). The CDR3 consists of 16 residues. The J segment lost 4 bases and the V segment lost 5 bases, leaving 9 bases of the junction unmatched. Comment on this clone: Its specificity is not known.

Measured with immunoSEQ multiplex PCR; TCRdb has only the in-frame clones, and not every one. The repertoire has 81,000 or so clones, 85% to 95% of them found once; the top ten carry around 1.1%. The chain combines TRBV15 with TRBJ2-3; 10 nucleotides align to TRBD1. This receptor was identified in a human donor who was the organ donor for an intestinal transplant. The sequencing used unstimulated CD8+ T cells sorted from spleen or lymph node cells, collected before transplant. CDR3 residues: CATSRVTGGPPDTQYF. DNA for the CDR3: TGTGCCACCAGCCGTGTGACAGGGGGCCCCCCAGATACGCAGTATTTT.